This TCR beta chain was sequenced for a study of cytomegalovirus exposure and HLA in healthy donors (dated by TCRdb to the late 2010s). For context, the study as a whole: The 666 repertoires of the first cohort and the 95 to 150 validation repertoires were produced on the same platform, according to a later analysis. The study aimed to test whether cataloging public T cell receptors could reveal signatures of past pathogen exposure. To predict cytomegalovirus infection status, the study combined high-throughput TCR immunosequencing, statistical association of individual TCRs with disease status, and machine learning. In addition to the first cohort of 666 subjects, a separate validation cohort of 120 different subjects was used. Study-wide findings and limitations: A later analysis found that TCRs clustered in the first cohort also tended to co-occur in the 95 to 150 validation repertoires, with approximately 95% of cluster scores above 0. All 120 or so repertoires were used to score co-occurrence in the validation cohort in a later analysis, because that analysis had no HLA typing for the cohort. Most TCR sequences were observed very rarely across donors, whereas some public TCRs were present in many individuals. Cytomegalovirus status was reported to be diagnosed by the classifier with high specificity and sensitivity in both the original and validation cohorts. The study listed 170 or so TCR beta chains as associated with cytomegalovirus. The authors suggested that the approach could potentially be extended to other disease states and immunological phenotypes. A few of the identified cytomegalovirus-associated TCR beta chains were confirmed in vitro to be specific for cytomegalovirus antigens.

Separate from the approximately 700-subject first cohort, the validation cohort of roughly 110 subjects was the group to which the donors belonged. Library construction relied on the immunoSEQ multiplex PCR assay. In the original analysis: A statistical classification framework was built to diagnose cytomegalovirus status from the catalog of TCR beta chain sequences. TCRdb's version of the immuneACCESS table is confined to in-frame rearrangements and falls short of the full clone set. An unresolved V gene accounts for under half of the shortfall where checked; the remainder is of unknown origin. That table gives V, J and clone size, and the DNA gave D and trimming. For this sample the table gives some 170,000 clones, of which approximately 89% were detected only once. The top ten constitute 6.5% to 7.5% of the sample. As to this clone: The target of this receptor is not known. Per-nucleotide qualities are absent, and no much larger clonotype sits a single base away.

CDR1 and CDR2 (MNHEY, SMNVEV) derive from the germline V gene (reference sequence). The CDR3 covers 14 residues, taking in both the cysteine and the phenylalanine. The sequence is cut down to CDR3 DNA, 42 bases in frame from base 1. V lost 4 bases and J lost 1 base; the stretch between them is 9 bases long. In this chain, TRBV27 is recombined with TRBJ2-3, and perhaps TRBD2 as D gene, on 5 matching bases. This TCR came from a young man in good health and CMV-seropositive. The sample consisted of PBMCs. The nucleotide sequence is TGTGCCAGCAGTTCCACTAGGGGCACAGATACGCAGTATTTT. Translated, it gives CASSSTRGTDTQYF.